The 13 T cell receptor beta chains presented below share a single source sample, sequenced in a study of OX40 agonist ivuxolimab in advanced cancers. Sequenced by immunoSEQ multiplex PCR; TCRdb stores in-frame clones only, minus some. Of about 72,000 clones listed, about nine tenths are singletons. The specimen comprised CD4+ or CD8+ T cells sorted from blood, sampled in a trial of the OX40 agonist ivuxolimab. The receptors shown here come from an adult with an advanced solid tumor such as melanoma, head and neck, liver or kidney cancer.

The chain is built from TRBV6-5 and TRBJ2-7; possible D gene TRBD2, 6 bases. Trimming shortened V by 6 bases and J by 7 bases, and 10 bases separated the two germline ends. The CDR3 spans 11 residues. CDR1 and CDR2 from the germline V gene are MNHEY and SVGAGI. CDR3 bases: TGTGCCAGCAGGATTGGAGGGGAGCAGTACTTC. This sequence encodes CASRIGGEQYF.

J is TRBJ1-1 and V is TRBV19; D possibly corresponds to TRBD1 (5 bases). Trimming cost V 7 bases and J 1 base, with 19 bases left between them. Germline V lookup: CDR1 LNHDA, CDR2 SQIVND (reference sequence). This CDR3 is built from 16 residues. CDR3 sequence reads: CASISGTRGWNTEAFF. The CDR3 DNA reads TGTGCCAGTATATCCGGCACTAGGGGTTGGAACACTGAAGCTTTCTTT.

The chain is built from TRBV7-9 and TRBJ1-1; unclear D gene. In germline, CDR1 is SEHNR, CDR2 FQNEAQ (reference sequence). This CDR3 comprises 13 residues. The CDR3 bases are TGTGCGCTAACCCCGATGGGGAACACTGAAGCTTTCTTT. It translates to CALTPMGNTEAFF.

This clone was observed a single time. The DNA for the CDR3 is TGTGCCAGCAGTCCCGAGGGGTGGGAGACCCAGTACTTC. Protein sequence: CASSPEGWETQYF. The rearrangement uses TRBV7-9 and TRBJ2-5; either TRBD1 or TRBD2 may fit D (5 bases each). CDR1 is SEHNR, CDR2 FQNEAQ, per germline (reference sequence). V lost 6 bases to trimming and J lost 5 bases, with 13 bases between them. There are 13 residues in the CDR3.

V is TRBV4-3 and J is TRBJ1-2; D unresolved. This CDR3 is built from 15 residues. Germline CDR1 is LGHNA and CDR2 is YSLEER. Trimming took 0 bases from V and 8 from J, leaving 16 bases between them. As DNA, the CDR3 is TGCGCCAGCAGCCAAGATGTCCCCTTGGTAGGGGGCTACACCTTC. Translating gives CASSQDVPLVGGYTF.

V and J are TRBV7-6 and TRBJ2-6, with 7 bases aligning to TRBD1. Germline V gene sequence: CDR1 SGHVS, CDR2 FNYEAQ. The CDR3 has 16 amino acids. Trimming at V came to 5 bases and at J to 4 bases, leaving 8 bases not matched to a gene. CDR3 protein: CASSPTGVMGANVLTF. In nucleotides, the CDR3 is TGTGCCAGCAGCCCCACAGGGGTGATGGGGGCCAACGTCCTGACTTTC.

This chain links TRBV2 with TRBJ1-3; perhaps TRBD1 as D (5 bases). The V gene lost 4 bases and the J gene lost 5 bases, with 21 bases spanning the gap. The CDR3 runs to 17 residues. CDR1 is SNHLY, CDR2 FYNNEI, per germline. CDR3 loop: CASSASAGTRVRNTIYF. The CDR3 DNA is TGTGCCAGCAGTGCTTCAGCCGGGACCCGAGTTAGAAACACCATATATTTT.

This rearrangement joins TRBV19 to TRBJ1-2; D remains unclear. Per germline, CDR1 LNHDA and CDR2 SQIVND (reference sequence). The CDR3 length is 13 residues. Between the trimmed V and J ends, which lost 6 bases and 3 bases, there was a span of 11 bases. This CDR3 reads CASSWERDYGYTF. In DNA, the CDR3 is TGTGCCAGTAGCTGGGAGAGGGACTATGGCTACACCTTC.

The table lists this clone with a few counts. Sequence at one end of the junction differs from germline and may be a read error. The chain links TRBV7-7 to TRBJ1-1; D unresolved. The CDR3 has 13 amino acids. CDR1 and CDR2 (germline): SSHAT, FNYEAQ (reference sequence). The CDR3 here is CASSLEKGTEAFF. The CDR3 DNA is TGTGCTAGCAGCTTAGAAAAAGGCACTGAAGCTTTCTTT.

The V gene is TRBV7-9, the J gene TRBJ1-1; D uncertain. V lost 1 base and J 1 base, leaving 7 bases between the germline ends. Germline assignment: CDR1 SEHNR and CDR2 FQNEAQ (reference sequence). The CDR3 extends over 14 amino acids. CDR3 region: CASSLEWQNTEAFF. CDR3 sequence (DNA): TGTGCCAGCAGCTTAGAATGGCAGAACACTGAAGCTTTCTTT.

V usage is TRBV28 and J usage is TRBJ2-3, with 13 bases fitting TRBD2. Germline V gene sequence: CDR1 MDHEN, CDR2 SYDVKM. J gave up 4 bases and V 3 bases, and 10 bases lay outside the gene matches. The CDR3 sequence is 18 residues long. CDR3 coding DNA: TGTGCCAGCAGTTTCCCACACACTAGCGGGAGGGCGCCAGATACGCAGTATTTT. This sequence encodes CASSFPHTSGRAPDTQYF.

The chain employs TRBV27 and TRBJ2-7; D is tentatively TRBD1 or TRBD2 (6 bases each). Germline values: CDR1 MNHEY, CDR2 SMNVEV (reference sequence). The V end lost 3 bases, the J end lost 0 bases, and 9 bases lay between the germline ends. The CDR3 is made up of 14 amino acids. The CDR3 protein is CASSFGGGSYEQYF. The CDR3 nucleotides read TGTGCCAGCAGTTTCGGAGGGGGCTCCTACGAGCAGTACTTC.

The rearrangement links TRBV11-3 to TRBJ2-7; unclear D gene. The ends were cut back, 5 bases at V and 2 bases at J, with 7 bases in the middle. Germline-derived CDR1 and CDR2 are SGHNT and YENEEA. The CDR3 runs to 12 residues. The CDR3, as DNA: TGTGCCAGCAGCCCTGGGACCTACGAGCAGTACTTC. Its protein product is CASSPGTYEQYF. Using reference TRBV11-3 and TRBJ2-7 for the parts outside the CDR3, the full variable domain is EAGVVQSPRYKIIEKKQPVAFWCNPISGHNTLYWYLQNLGQGPELLIRYENEEAVDDSQLPKDRFSAERLKGVDSTLKIQPAELGDSAVYLCASSPGTYEQYFGPGTRLTVT.